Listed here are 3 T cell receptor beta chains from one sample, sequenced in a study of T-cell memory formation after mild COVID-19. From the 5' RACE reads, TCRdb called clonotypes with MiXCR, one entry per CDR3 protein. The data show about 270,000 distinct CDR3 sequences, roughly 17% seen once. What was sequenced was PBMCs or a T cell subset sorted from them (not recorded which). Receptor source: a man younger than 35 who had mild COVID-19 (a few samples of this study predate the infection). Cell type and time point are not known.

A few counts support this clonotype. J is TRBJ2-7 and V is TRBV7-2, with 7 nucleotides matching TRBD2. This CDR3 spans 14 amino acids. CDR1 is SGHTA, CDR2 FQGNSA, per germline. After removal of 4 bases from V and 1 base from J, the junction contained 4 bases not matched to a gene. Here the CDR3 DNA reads TGTGCCAGCAGCTCGGGGGGAGGGTCCTACGAGCAGTACGTC. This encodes CASSSGGGSYEQYV.

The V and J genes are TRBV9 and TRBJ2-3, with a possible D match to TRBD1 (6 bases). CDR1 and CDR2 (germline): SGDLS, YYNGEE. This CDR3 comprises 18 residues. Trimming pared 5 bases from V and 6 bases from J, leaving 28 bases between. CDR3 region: CASSERGYKGDYGDTQYF. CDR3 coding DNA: TGTGCCAGCAGTGAAAGAGGGTATAAGGGGGATTACGGGGATACGCAGTATTTT.

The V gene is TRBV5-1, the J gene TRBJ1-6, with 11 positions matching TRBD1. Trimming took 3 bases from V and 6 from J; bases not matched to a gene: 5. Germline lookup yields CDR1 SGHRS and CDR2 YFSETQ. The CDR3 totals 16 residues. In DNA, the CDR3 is TGCGCCAGCAGCTACGGACAGGGGGCGACTAATTCACCCCTCCACTTT. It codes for CASSYGQGATNSPLHF.